This TCR beta chain derives from a study of T-cell reconstitution after alpha-beta-depleted transplantation in children (dated by TCRdb to about 2016). Background on the whole study: Using TCR repertoire profiling, the study followed T-cell immune reconstitution in a quantitative way in children after TCRalphabeta/CD19-depleted allogeneic hematopoietic cell transplantation.

The germline V gene gives CDR1 as KGHSH and CDR2 as LQKENI. Spanning cysteine to phenylalanine, the CDR3 consists of 17 amino acids. CDR3 DNA only is kept here, 51 bases in frame from base 1. V drops 1 base and J drops 2 bases, leaving 18 bases in between. This clonotype was seen a few times. This clone's antigen is unknown. Per-nucleotide qualities are absent, and no much larger clonotype sits a single base away. The method behind the library was PCR. Sequenced using an Illumina HiSeq 2500. TCR library preparation used molecular barcoding, with unique molecular identifiers applied to normalize quantification of the TCRbeta repertoire. TCRdb passed the public sequencing reads through fastp at Q25 and MiXCR, retaining productive beta sequences. Each entry is one CDR3 protein sequence, shown with its most common DNA and genes. This sample is represented by some 500,000 distinct CDR3 sequences; roughly 33% of them were singletons. Clones ranked in the top ten supply about 2.3% of the sample.

Source: PBMCs from the stem cell graft donor, taken from the stem cell graft. This receptor was obtained from a human donor who donated a stem cell graft to a child with aplastic anemia. The rearranged chain carries TRBV18 and TRBJ2-7; 6 matching bases give a weak D call of TRBD2. CDR3 region: CASSPRMEWGETYEQYF. The DNA sequence is given as TGTGCCAGCTCACCACGAATGGAATGGGGGGAAACCTACGAGCAGTACTTC. When the CDR3 is completed using the reference TRBV18 and TRBJ2-7 genes on either side, the full variable domain is NAGVMQNPRHLVRRRGQEARLRCSPMKGHSHVYWYRQLPEEGLKFMVYLQKENIIDESGMPKERFSAEFPKEGPSILRIQQVVRGDSAAYFCASSPRMEWGETYEQYFGPGTRLTVT.